This entry lists 14 T cell receptor beta chains sequenced from one sample in a study of blood T cell repertoires in COVID-19. Measured with immunoSEQ multiplex PCR; TCRdb has only the in-frame clones, and not every one. The table lists fewer than 350,000 clones, approximately 90% of them singletons. Sequencing was done on a sample of peripheral blood. The receptors come from a man under 40 with COVID-19, enrolled during active disease.

The gene calls are TRBV7-3 and TRBJ2-3; 7 bases fit TRBD2. Germline V gene lookup returns CDR1 SGHTA and CDR2 FQGTGA. V gave up 8 bases and J gave up 2 bases; unmatched junction bases: 7. The CDR3 is made up of 14 amino acids. The DNA for the CDR3 is TGTGCCAGCTCCGAAGCGGGGCCCACAGATACGCAGTATTTT. It yields the protein CASSEAGPTDTQYF. Combining the CDR3 with reference TRBV7-3 and TRBJ2-3 gives the whole variable domain GAGVSQTPSNKVTEKGKYVELRCDPISGHTALYWYRQSLGQGPEFLIYFQGTGAADDSGLPNDRFFAVRPEGSVSTLKIQRTERGDSAVYLCASSEAGPTDTQYFGPGTRLTVL.

The chain recombines TRBV18 with TRBJ1-3; no clear D. Germline V gene data show CDR1 as KGHSH and CDR2 as LQKENI. Trimming left V 0 bases short and J 0 bases short, with 9 bases between. The CDR3 spans 16 residues. The CDR3 here is CASSPPRLISGNTIYF. CDR3 DNA: TGTGCCAGCTCACCACCTAGACTGATCTCTGGAAACACCATATATTTT.

The chain combines TRBV7-3 with TRBJ2-3; D perhaps matches TRBD1 (5 bases). CDR1 is SGHTA and CDR2 is FQGTGA in the germline V gene. Trimming cost V 2 bases and J 0 bases, with 12 bases left between them. This CDR3 comprises 16 residues. The CDR3 nucleotides read TGTGCCAGCAGCTTAGGGGCTGCCACTAGCACAGATACGCAGTATTTT. It codes for CASSLGAATSTDTQYF.

The V and J genes are TRBV3-1 (or the pseudogene TRBV3-2) and TRBJ2-7; maybe TRBD2 (5 bases). The germline V and J ends were trimmed by 4 bases and 2 bases, with 9 bases remaining between them. The CDR3 contains 13 residues. Germline loops: CDR1 LGHDT, CDR2 YNNKEL (reference sequence). CDR3 loop: CASSPGETYEQYF. DNA for the CDR3: TGTGCCAGCAGCCCCGGGGAGACCTACGAGCAGTACTTC.

The chain combines TRBV27 with TRBJ2-2, with 7 bases aligning to TRBD2. Germline values: CDR1 MNHEY, CDR2 SMNVEV (reference sequence). V lost 7 bases and J lost 0; bases outside the gene matches: 11. The CDR3 is 17 residues long. The CDR3 DNA reads TGTGCCAGCACCCTTACTGCGGGAGAGTCGAACACCGGGGAGCTGTTTTTT. Translation: CASTLTAGESNTGELFF.

The chain is built from TRBV29-1 and TRBJ1-1; TRBD1 aligns across 9 bases. V was clipped by 5 bases and J by 7 bases; unmatched bases: 5. CDR1 SQVTM and CDR2 ANQGSEA come from the germline V gene. The CDR3 is 12 residues long. The CDR3, as DNA: TGCAGCGTTCAGGACAGGGGTCTTGAAGCTTTCTTT. Protein product: CSVQDRGLEAFF.

The V and J genes are TRBV6-5 and TRBJ1-1, with 11 bases aligning to TRBD1. The J segment lost 3 bases and the V segment lost 5 bases, leaving 2 bases of the junction unmatched. CDR1 is MNHEY and CDR2 is SVGAGI in the germline V gene. The CDR3 extends over 14 amino acids. CDR3 in amino acids: CASSRDRGDTEAFF. The CDR3 region has the DNA TGTGCCAGCAGTCGGGACAGGGGGGACACTGAAGCTTTCTTT.

The CDR3: CASSEGTESYEQYF. The CDR3 region has the DNA TGTGCCAGCAGTGAAGGGACTGAATCCTACGAGCAGTACTTC. This chain joins TRBV2 and TRBJ2-7; D may be TRBD2 (5 bases). Germline V gives CDR1 SNHLY, CDR2 FYNNEI. V was trimmed by 1 base and J by 1 base, leaving 8 bases between them. There are 14 residues in the CDR3.

This chain joins TRBV7-7 and TRBJ2-7, with D maybe TRBD2 (6 bases). Per germline, CDR1 SSHAT and CDR2 FNYEAQ (reference sequence). CDR3 length: 15 residues. Trimming took 2 bases from V and 2 from J, leaving 13 bases between them. In nucleotides, the CDR3 is TGTGCCAGCAGCTTATCGCAGCGGGTAGCCTACGAGCAGTACTTC. It translates to CASSLSQRVAYEQYF.

The chain combines TRBV7-8 with TRBJ1-5; 10 nucleotides line up with TRBD1. The J segment lost 4 bases and the V segment lost 1 base, leaving 19 bases of the junction unmatched. Germline assignment: CDR1 SGHVS and CDR2 FQNEAQ. The CDR3 runs to 21 residues. CDR3 loop: CASSLVWGQGPLGNRNQPQHF. The CDR3 DNA is TGTGCCAGCAGCTTAGTATGGGGACAGGGGCCGCTCGGGAATAGGAATCAGCCCCAGCATTTT.

This rearrangement joins TRBV28 to TRBJ1-1, with TRBD1 matching 9 bases. V dropped 8 bases and J dropped 1; count of bases not matched to a gene: 14. Germline V gene lookup returns CDR1 MDHEN and CDR2 SYDVKM. The CDR3 covers 17 residues. In nucleotides, the CDR3 is TGTGCCAGCCCTACTAACGGACAGGGGCTGTGGAACACTGAAGCTTTCTTT. Protein sequence: CASPTNGQGLWNTEAFF.

This chain uses TRBV15 with TRBJ2-7, with D possibly matching TRBD2 (5 bases). V lost 5 bases and J lost 0, with 8 bases in between. Germline CDR1 LNHNV, CDR2 YYDKDF (reference sequence). This CDR3 contains 13 residues. The DNA of the CDR3 is TGTGCCACCAGCGAGCGGAGCTCCTACGAGCAGTACTTC. It encodes CATSERSSYEQYF. The full variable domain, completed using reference TRBV15 and TRBJ2-7, is DAMVIQNPRYQVTQFGKPVTLSCSQTLNHNVMYWYQQKSSQAPKLLFHYYDKDFNNEADTPDNFQSRRPNTSFCFLDIRSPGLGDTAMYLCATSERSSYEQYFGPGTRLTVT.

The rearrangement links TRBV30 to TRBJ1-3; D is unresolved. V lost 5 bases, J lost 3 bases, and 8 bases lay in between. The V gene's germline CDR1 is GTSNPN and CDR2 SVGIG (reference sequence). This CDR3 contains 12 residues. The CDR3 DNA reads as TGTGCCTGGCGGCAGGATGGAAACACCATATATTTT. As protein: CAWRQDGNTIYF.

This chain links TRBV5-5 with TRBJ2-1; D is perhaps TRBD1 (5 bases). CDR1 and CDR2 (germline): SGHKS, YYEKEE (reference sequence). Trimming removed 0 bases at V and 0 bases at J, with 10 bases between. This CDR3 has 16 amino acids. CDR3 nucleotides: TGTGCCAGCAGCTTGGGGGGCTGGGGCTCCTACAATGAGCAGTTCTTC. Protein: CASSLGGWGSYNEQFF.